This is a list of T cell receptor beta chains from one sample in a study of blood T cell repertoires in COVID-19. Assay: immunoSEQ multiplex PCR; the TCRdb copy retains only in-frame clones and omits some. In the table there are around 450,000 clones, roughly 90% of which are singletons. Sequencing used peripheral blood. Every receptor here comes from a woman in her 30s with acute or convalescent COVID-19. CDR3s include the opening cysteine and the closing phenylalanine or tryptophan. A D gene is named only where the DNA matches it firmly. Rows give clone size only sometimes, using once, few, many, or a class for an expanded clone.

J,D,size,V,CDR3,DNA
TRBJ1-2,TRBD1,.,TRBV6-5,CASSGTGMSYGYTF,TGTGCCAGCAGCGGGACAGGGATGAGCTATGGCTACACCTTC
TRBJ1-5,TRBD1,.,TRBV6-5,CASRSGGDINQPQHF,TGTGCCAGCAGATCAGGGGGTGACATCAATCAGCCCCAGCATTTT
TRBJ2-7,TRBD1,.,TRBV29-1,CSAVGPGGHEQYF,TGCAGCGCGGTAGGTCCAGGGGGCCACGAGCAGTACTTC
TRBJ2-3,TRBD2,.,TRBV2,CASSEGRGEDTQYF,TGTGCCAGCAGTGAAGGGCGGGGGGAAGATACGCAGTATTTT
TRBJ2-1,TRBD2,.,TRBV6-2/TRBV6-3,CASSPSGGGYNEQFF,TGTGCCAGCAGTCCGAGCGGGGGGGGCTACAATGAGCAGTTCTTC
TRBJ2-3,.,many,TRBV2,CASNPDGEDTQYF,TGTGCCAGCAACCCGGACGGGGAGGATACGCAGTATTTT
TRBJ2-7,.,.,TRBV5-4,CASSLRTDSYEQYF,TGTGCCAGCAGCTTACGGACTGACTCCTACGAGCAGTACTTC
TRBJ2-7,.,.,TRBV13,CASSQTNEQYF,TGTGCCAGCAGCCAGACTAATGAGCAGTACTTC
TRBJ2-3,TRBD2,.,TRBV2,CASSSHPGLAGGDTQYF,TGTGCCAGCAGTTCCCACCCGGGACTAGCGGGGGGGGATACGCAGTATTTT
TRBJ2-7,TRBD2,.,TRBV10-1,CASSESGGANEQYF,TGCGCCAGCAGTGAGTCCGGGGGGGCCAATGAGCAGTACTTC
TRBJ2-1,.,few,TRBV18,CASSPPPGHNEQFF,TGTGCCAGCTCACCACCCCCAGGGCACAATGAGCAGTTCTTC
TRBJ2-2,.,.,TRBV18,CASSPYQLDRLTSGELFF,TGTGCCAGCTCTCCCTACCAACTTGACAGGTTGACATCCGGGGAGCTGTTTTTT
TRBJ2-1,TRBD2,.,TRBV24-1,CATSDSAGTSEEFF,TGTGCCACCAGTGATTCTGCCGGGACTAGCGAGGAGTTCTTC